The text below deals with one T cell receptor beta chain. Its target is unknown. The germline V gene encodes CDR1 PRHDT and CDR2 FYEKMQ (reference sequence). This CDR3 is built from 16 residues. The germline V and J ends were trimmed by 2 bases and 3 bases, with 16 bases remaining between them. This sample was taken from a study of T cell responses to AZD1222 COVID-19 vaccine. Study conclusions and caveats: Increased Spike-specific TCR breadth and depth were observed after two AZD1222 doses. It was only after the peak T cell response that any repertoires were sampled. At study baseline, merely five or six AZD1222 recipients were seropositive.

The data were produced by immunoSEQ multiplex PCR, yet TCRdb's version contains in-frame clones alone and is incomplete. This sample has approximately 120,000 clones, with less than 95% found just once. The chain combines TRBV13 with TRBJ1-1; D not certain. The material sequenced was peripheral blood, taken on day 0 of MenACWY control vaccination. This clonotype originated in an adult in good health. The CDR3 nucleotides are TGTGCCAGCAGCTTAAACCAGAAGCGCGCGGACACTGAAGCTTTCTTT. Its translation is CASSLNQKRADTEAFF.